What follows describes a single T cell receptor beta chain. Its matching antigen is unknown. This sample stems from a study of identifying expanded T cells in peripheral blood. Study findings and constraints: Roughly 1.2 clones differed between technical replicates, versus about 16 and 19 over time. Variance in clone template counts between roughly 2-week samples significantly increased with total template count across all healthy donors.

During the collection period, no donor immune events like infections were recorded. V was shortened by 0 bases and J by 9 bases, with 11 bases between the two germline ends. CDR1 LGHNA and CDR2 YNFKEQ come from the germline V gene. This CDR3 contains 13 residues. TCRdb keeps only in-frame clones here, not all; method: immunoSEQ multiplex PCR. This table holds about 130,000 clones, 70% to 90% found once. The V gene is TRBV4-2, the J gene TRBJ1-1; D uncertain. Sample: blood. The receptor was derived from a person between 18 and 75 years old in good health. CDR3 sequence: CASSQEVEGQAFF. Written as DNA, the CDR3 is TGTGCCAGCAGCCAAGAAGTGGAGGGCCAAGCTTTCTTT.